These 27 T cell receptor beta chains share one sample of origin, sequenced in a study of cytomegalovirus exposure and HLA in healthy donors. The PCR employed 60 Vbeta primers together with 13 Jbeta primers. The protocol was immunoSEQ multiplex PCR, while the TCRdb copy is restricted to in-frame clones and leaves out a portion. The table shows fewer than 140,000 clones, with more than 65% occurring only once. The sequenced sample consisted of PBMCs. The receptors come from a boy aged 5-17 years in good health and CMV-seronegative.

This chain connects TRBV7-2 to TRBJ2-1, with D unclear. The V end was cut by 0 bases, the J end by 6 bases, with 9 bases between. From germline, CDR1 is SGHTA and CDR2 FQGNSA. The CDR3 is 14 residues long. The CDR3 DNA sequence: TGTGCCAGCAGCTTAGCGCTGCTAACCAATGAGCAGTTCTTC. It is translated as CASSLALLTNEQFF.

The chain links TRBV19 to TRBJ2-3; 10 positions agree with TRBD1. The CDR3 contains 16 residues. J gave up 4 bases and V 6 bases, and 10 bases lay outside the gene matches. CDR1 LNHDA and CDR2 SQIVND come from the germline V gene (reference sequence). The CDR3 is CASRFGDRGQADTQYF. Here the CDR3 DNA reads TGTGCCAGTAGGTTTGGGGACAGGGGTCAGGCAGATACGCAGTATTTT.

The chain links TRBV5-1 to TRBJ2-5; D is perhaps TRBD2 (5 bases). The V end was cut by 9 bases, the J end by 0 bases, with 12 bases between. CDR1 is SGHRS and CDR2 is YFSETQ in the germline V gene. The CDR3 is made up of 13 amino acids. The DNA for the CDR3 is TGCGCCACCCAGGACTTAGACCAAGAGACCCAGTACTTC. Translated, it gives CATQDLDQETQYF.

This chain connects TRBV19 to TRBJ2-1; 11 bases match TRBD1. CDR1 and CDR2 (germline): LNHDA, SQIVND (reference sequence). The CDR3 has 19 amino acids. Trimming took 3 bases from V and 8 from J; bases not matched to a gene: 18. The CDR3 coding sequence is TGTGCCAGTAGTATCGGCGTGGGAGGTTGGGGACAGGGGGGTCATGAGCAGTTCTTC. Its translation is CASSIGVGGWGQGGHEQFF.

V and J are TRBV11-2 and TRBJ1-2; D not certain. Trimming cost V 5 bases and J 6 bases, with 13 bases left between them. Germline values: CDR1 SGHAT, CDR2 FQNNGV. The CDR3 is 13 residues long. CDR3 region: CASSQRRGNGYTF. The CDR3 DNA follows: TGTGCCAGCAGCCAGAGACGAGGGAATGGCTACACCTTC.

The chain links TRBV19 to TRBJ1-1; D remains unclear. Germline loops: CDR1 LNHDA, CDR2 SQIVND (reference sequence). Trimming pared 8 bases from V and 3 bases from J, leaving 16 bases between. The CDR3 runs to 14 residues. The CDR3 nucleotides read TGTGCCAGTTCCACCCCGGGAGTATACACTGAAGCTTTCTTT. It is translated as CASSTPGVYTEAFF.

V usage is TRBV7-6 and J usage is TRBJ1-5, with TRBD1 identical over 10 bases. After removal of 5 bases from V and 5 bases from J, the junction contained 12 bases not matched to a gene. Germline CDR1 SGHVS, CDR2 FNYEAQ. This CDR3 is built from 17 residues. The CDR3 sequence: CASSAHPGTGAHQPQHF. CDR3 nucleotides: TGTGCCAGCAGCGCCCATCCCGGGACAGGGGCCCATCAGCCCCAGCATTTT.

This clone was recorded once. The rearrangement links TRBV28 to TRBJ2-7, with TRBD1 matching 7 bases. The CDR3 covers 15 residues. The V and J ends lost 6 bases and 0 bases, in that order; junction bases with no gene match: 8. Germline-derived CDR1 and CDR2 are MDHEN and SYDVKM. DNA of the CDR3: TGTGCCAGCAGGACCCAGGGGGTTAGCTCCTACGAGCAGTACTTC. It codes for CASRTQGVSSYEQYF.

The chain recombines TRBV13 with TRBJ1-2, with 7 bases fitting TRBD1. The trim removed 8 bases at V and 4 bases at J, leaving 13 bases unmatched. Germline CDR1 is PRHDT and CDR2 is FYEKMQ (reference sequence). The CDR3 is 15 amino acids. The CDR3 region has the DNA TGTGCCAGCGCATCCGGGACAGACCGAAGCTATGGCTACACCTTC. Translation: CASASGTDRSYGYTF.

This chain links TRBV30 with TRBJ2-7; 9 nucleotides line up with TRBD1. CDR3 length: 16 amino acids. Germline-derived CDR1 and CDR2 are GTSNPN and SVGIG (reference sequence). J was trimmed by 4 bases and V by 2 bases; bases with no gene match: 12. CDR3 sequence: CAWSSKQGALKYEQYF. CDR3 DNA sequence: TGTGCCTGGAGTTCAAAACAGGGGGCTTTGAAATACGAGCAGTACTTC.

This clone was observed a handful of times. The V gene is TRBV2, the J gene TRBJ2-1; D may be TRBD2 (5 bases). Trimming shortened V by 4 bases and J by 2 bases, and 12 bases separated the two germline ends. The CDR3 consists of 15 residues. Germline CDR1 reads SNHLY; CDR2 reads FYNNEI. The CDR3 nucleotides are TGTGCCAGCAGTGGTCTAGGAGGCACCTACAATGAGCAGTTCTTC. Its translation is CASSGLGGTYNEQFF.

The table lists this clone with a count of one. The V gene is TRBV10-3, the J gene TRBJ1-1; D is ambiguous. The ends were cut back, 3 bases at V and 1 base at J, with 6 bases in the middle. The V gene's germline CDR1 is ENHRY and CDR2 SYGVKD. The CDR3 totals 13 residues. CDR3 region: CAISDGENTEAFF. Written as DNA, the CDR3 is TGTGCCATCAGTGACGGAGAGAACACTGAAGCTTTCTTT.

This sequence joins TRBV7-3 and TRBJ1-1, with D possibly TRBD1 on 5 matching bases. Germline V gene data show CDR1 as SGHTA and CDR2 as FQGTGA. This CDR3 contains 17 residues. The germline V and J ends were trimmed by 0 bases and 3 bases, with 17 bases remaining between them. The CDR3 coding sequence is TGTGCCAGCAGCTTAACGGGCCACGAGGGGAGGTACACTGAAGCTTTCTTT. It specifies CASSLTGHEGRYTEAFF.

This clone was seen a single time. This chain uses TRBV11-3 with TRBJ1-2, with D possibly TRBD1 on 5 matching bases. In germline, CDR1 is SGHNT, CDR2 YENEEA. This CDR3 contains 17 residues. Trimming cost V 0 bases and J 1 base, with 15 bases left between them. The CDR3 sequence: CASSLDGGETFNYGYTF. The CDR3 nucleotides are TGTGCCAGCAGCTTAGACGGAGGGGAAACTTTTAACTATGGCTACACCTTC.

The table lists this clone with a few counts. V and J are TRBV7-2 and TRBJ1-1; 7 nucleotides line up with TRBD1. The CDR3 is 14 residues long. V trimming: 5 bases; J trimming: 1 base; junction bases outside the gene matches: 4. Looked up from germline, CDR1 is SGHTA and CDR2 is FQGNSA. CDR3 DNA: TGTGCCAGCAGCAGCCGGGACAGGAACACTGAAGCTTTCTTT. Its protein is CASSSRDRNTEAFF.

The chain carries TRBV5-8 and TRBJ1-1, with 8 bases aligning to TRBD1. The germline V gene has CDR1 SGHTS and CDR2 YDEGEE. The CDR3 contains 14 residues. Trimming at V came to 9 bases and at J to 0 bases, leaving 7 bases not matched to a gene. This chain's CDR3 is CATGTGLLNTEAFF. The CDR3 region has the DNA TGTGCCACGGGGACAGGCCTGTTGAACACTGAAGCTTTCTTT.

The CDR3 here is CASSLEGLAVDTQYF. In DNA form, the CDR3 reads TGTGCCAGCAGCTTAGAGGGACTAGCTGTAGATACGCAGTATTTT. The chain employs TRBV7-2 and TRBJ2-3, with TRBD2 matching 9 bases. The germline gives CDR1 SGHTA, CDR2 FQGNSA. Trimming took 1 base from V and 5 from J; bases not matched to a gene: 4. CDR3 size: 15 residues.

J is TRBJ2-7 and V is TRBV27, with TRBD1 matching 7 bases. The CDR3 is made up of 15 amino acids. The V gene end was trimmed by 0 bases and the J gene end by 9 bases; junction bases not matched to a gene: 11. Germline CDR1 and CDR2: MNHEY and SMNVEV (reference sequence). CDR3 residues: CASSLSTGVPTTQYF. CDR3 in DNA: TGTGCCAGCAGTTTATCCACAGGGGTACCTACGACGCAGTACTTC.

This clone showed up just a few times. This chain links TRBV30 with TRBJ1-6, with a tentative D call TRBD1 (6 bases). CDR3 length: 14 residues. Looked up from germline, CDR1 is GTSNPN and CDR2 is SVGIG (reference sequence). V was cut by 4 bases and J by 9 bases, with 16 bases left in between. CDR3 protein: CAWNIGGPGSPLHF. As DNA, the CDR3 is TGTGCCTGGAACATCGGGGGGCCGGGTTCACCCCTCCACTTT.

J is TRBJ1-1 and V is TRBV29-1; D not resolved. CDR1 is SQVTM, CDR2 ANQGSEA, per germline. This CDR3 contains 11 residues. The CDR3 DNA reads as TGCACCGGGGAGTGGAACACTGAAGCTTTCTTT. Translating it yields CTGEWNTEAFF.

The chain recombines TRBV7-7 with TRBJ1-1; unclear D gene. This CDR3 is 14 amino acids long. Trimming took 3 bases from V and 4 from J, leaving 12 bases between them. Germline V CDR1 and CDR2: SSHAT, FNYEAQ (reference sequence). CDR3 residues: CASSLLPRFTEAFF. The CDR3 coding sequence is TGTGCCAGCAGCTTGTTACCGCGATTCACTGAAGCTTTCTTT.

CDR3 region: CAWLAGVDEQYF. Here the CDR3 DNA reads TGTGCCTGGTTAGCGGGAGTGGACGAGCAGTACTTC. J is TRBJ2-7 and V is TRBV30; TRBD2 matches 9 bases. The V gene's germline CDR1 is GTSNPN and CDR2 SVGIG (reference sequence). There are 12 residues in the CDR3. The trim removed 5 bases at V and 5 bases at J, leaving 4 bases unmatched.

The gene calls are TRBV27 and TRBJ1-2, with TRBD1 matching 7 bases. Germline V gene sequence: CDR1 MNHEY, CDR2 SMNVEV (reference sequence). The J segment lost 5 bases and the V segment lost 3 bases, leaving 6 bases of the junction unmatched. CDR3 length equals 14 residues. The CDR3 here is CASSFLGQEYGYTF. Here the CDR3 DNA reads TGTGCCAGCAGTTTTCTAGGACAGGAATATGGCTACACCTTC.

The CDR3 sequence: CASSSQQANYGYTF. In DNA, the CDR3 is TGCGCCAGCAGCTCACAACAGGCTAACTATGGCTACACCTTC. The chain uses TRBV5-1 and TRBJ1-2; TRBD1 might be the D (5 bases). Trimming removed 3 bases from V and 0 bases from J, with 9 bases in between. CDR3 length equals 14 residues. CDR1 is SGHRS, CDR2 YFSETQ, per germline.

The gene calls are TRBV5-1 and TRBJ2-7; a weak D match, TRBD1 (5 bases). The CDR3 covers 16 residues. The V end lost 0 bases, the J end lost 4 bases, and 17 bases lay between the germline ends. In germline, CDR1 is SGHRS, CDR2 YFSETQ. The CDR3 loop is CASSLARQGDFYEQYF. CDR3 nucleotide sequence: TGCGCCAGCAGCTTGGCACGGCAGGGTGATTTTTACGAGCAGTACTTC.

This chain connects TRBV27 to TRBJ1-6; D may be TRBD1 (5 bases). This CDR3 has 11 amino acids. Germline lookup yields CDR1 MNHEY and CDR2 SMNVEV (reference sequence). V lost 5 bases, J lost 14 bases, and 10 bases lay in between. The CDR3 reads CASSPLGALHF. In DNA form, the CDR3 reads TGTGCCAGCAGTCCCCTAGGGGCCCTCCACTTT.

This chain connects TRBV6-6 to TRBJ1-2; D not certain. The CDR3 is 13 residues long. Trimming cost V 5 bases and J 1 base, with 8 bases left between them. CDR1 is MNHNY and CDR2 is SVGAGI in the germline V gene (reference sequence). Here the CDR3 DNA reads TGTGCCAGCAGTACCACCGGTAACTATGGCTACACCTTC. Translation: CASSTTGNYGYTF.